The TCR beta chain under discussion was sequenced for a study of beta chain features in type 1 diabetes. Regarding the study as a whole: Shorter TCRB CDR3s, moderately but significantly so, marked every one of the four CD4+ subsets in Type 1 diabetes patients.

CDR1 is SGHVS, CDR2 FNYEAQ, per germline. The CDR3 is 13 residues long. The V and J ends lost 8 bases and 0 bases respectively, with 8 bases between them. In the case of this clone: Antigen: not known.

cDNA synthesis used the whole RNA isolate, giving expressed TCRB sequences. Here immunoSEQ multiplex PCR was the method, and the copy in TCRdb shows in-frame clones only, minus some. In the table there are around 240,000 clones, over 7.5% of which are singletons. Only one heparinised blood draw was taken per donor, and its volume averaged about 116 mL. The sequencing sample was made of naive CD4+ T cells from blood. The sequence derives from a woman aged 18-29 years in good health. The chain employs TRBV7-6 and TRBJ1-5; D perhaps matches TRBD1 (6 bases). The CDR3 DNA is TGTGCCAGCGGGACAACTAGCAATCAGCCCCAGCATTTT. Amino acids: CASGTTSNQPQHF.